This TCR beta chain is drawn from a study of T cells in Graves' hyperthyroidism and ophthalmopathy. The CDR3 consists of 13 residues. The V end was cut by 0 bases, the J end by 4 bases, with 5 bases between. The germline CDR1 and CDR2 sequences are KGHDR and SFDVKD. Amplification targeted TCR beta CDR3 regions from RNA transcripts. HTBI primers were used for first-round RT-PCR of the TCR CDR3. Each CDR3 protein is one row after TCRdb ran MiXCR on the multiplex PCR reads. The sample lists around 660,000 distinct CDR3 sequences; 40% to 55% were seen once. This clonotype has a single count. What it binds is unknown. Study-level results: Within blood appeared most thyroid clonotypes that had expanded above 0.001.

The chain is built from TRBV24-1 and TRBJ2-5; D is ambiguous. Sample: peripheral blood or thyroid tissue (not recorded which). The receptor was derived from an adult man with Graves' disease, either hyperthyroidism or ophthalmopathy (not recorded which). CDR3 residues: CATSDLRRETQYF. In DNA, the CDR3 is TGTGCCACCAGTGATTTGCGACGAGAGACCCAGTACTTC.